This is a list of T cell receptor beta chains from one sample in a study of CD8+ T cells in alopecia areata. Clones were read by immunoSEQ multiplex PCR, and TCRdb kept only the in-frame ones, dropping some. The sample has around 120,000 clones; roughly 50% are singletons. The material sequenced was NKG2D-low CD8+ T cells sorted from blood. The receptors were sampled from a human donor with alopecia areata. The CDR3 runs from the conserved cysteine through the conserved F or W. Each record gives: J gene, clone size, D gene, V gene, CDR3 protein, CDR3 DNA. A D gene is named only where the DNA matches it firmly. Size is stated for part of the rows, as once, few or many counts, or as a class when the clone is expanded.

>TRBJ2-7|.|TRBD2|TRBV4-1
CASSQRTSGDGFSYEQYF
TGCGCCAGCAGCCAAAGGACTAGCGGGGACGGATTCTCCTACGAGCAGTACTTC
>TRBJ2-7|.|TRBD1|TRBV30
CAWSTPDREYEQYF
TGTGCCTGGAGTACTCCAGACAGGGAATACGAGCAGTACTTC
>TRBJ2-7|.|TRBD1|TRBV2
CASSGSGTGGYEQYF
TGTGCCAGCAGCGGATCCGGGACAGGGGGCTACGAGCAGTACTTC
>TRBJ2-5|.|.|TRBV5-4
CASSLESQETQYF
TGTGCCAGCAGCTTGGAATCCCAAGAGACCCAGTACTTC
>TRBJ2-7|few|TRBD1|TRBV6-6
CASSYRDSHEQYF
TGTGCCAGCAGTTACAGGGACAGTCACGAGCAGTACTTC
>TRBJ2-3|.|TRBD2|TRBV7-6
CASSLDGGADTQYF
TGTGCCAGCAGCTTAGACGGGGGGGCAGATACGCAGTATTTT
>TRBJ1-5|.|TRBD1|TRBV28
CASETGSGGQSQHF
TGTGCCAGTGAGACAGGGAGTGGGGGTCAGTCCCAGCATTTT
>TRBJ1-1|.|.|TRBV19
CASTSTGPTGEAFF
TGTGCCAGTACCTCAACCGGCCCGACAGGCGAAGCTTTCTTT
>TRBJ1-2|.|.|TRBV2
CASGTPAPRNYGYTF
TGTGCCAGTGGGACACCCGCTCCGAGAAACTATGGCTACACCTTC
>TRBJ2-1|few|.|TRBV7-9
CASSLGYNEQFF
TGTGCCAGCAGCTTAGGCTACAATGAGCAGTTCTTC
>TRBJ2-7|.|.|TRBV5-1
CASSYWTGSSYEQYF
TGCGCCAGCAGCTATTGGACTGGGAGCTCCTACGAGCAGTACTTC
>TRBJ2-1|.|TRBD1|TRBV29-1
CSVAGTGAYNEQFF
TGCAGCGTAGCCGGGACAGGGGCCTACAATGAGCAGTTCTTC
>TRBJ2-3|.|.|TRBV29-1
CSEATGDTQYF
TGCAGCGAAGCCACCGGAGATACGCAGTATTTT
>TRBJ1-2|few|TRBD1|TRBV29-1
CSVAGGRGYTF
TGCAGCGTTGCAGGGGGCCGTGGCTACACCTTC
>TRBJ2-2|.|TRBD2|TRBV30
CAYIPGLAGANTGELFF
TGTGCCTATATACCGGGACTAGCGGGGGCGAACACCGGGGAGCTGTTTTTT
>TRBJ1-1|few|.|TRBV28
CASSLVVTANTEAFF
TGTGCCAGCAGTTTAGTTGTGACAGCAAACACTGAAGCTTTCTTT
>TRBJ2-7|.|TRBD1|TRBV29-1
CSSRDRDSYEQYF
TGCAGCTCCCGGGACAGGGACTCCTACGAGCAGTACTTC
>TRBJ2-3|.|TRBD1|TRBV5-1
CASSLETGGDTQYF
TGCGCCAGCAGCTTGGAGACAGGGGGAGATACGCAGTATTTT
>TRBJ1-5|many|.|TRBV28
CASAAADSEIQPQHF
TGTGCCAGCGCTGCAGCCGACTCTGAAATTCAGCCCCAGCATTTT
>TRBJ1-5|.|TRBD1|TRBV6-5
CASSYDRVQPQHF
TGTGCCAGCAGTTACGACAGGGTCCAGCCCCAGCATTTT
>TRBJ1-2|.|.|TRBV30
CAWSVLSHGYTF
TGTGCCTGGAGTGTACTCAGCCATGGCTACACCTTC
>TRBJ2-7|few|.|TRBV29-1
CSVDTGSSYEQYF
TGCAGCGTTGACACAGGTAGCTCCTACGAGCAGTACTTC
>TRBJ2-5|.|.|TRBV6-6
CASSTGETQYF
TGTGCCAGCAGTACGGGGGAGACCCAGTACTTC
>TRBJ2-7|few|.|TRBV29-1
CSVDPGDSYEQYF
TGCAGCGTTGATCCCGGGGACTCCTACGAGCAGTACTTC
>TRBJ2-1|few|.|TRBV29-1
CSVGLARGNEQFF
TGCAGCGTTGGGCTAGCGCGGGGTAATGAGCAGTTCTTC
>TRBJ2-3|.|TRBD1|TRBV30
CAWSGDRGKPYF
TGTGCCTGGAGCGGGGACAGGGGGAAGCCGTATTTT
>TRBJ2-7|.|TRBD1|TRBV9
CASSAGTGYEQYF
TGTGCCAGCAGCGCCGGGACAGGGTACGAGCAGTACTTC
>TRBJ2-3|.|.|TRBV6-5
CATLRGDTQYF
TGTGCCACCCTCAGGGGAGATACGCAGTATTTT
>TRBJ2-2|.|.|TRBV30
CAWSVGGGGELFF
TGTGCCTGGAGTGTCGGGGGCGGCGGGGAGCTGTTTTTT
>TRBJ2-7|.|TRBD1|TRBV29-1
CSVEDREVYEQYF
TGCAGCGTTGAGGACAGGGAGGTCTACGAGCAGTACTTC
>TRBJ1-1|.|TRBD1|TRBV29-1
CSGDRGNTEAFF
TGCAGCGGGGACAGGGGGAACACTGAAGCTTTCTTT
>TRBJ2-2|.|.|TRBV29-1
CSVEGGTLNTGELFF
TGCAGCGTTGAAGGGGGGACATTGAACACCGGGGAGCTGTTTTTT